This T cell receptor beta chain was sequenced for a study of T cells in Graves' hyperthyroidism and ophthalmopathy. Study-level findings and limits: Ophthalmopathy, as predicted by the model, came a median around 7 months after the prediction.

Over 18 months, lack of ophthalmopathy progression marked Graves' hyperthyroidism as stable. Hyperthyroidism in the patients, aged 18 to 65, was newly diagnosed and under 2 months in duration. Patients showing uncontrolled infection, other autoimmune disease, pregnancy or lactation were ineligible. This clonotype ranks as medium-sized (0.01 to 0.1%). The antigen is undetermined. Using RNA transcripts as the source, TCR beta CDR3 regions were amplified. Primed by the HTBI set, a first-round RT-PCR was run on the TCR CDR3. TCRdb called the multiplex PCR reads again in MiXCR, with one record for every CDR3 protein. Here the sample spans approximately 25,000 distinct CDR3 sequences, roughly 45% being singletons. The CDR3 consists of 13 residues. V was trimmed by 8 bases and J by 7 bases, leaving 15 bases between them. In germline, CDR1 is SNHLY, CDR2 FYNNEI.

The V gene is TRBV2, the J gene TRBJ1-5; D gene unclear. The TCR originated in a woman aged 30 to 39 with Graves' hyperthyroidism. Sequenced input: blood. For the CDR3, the DNA is TGTGCCAGCCTCCTTTGGGTCGGACAGCCCCAGCATTTT. Its protein is CASLLWVGQPQHF.